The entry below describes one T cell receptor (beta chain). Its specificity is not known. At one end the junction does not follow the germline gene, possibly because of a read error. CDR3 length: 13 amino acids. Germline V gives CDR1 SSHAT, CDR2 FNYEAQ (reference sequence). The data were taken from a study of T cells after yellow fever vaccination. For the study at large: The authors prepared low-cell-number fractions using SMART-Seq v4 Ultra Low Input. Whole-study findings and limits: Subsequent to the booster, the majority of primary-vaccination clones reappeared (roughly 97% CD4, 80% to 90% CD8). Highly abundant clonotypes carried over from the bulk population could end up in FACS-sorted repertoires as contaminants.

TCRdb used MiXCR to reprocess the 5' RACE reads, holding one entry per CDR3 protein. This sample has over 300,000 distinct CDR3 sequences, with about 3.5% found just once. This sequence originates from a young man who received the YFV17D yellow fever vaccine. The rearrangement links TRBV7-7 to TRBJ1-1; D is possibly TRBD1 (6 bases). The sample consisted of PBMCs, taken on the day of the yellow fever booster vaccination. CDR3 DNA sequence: TGTGCTAGCAGCGAAGGGACAAACACTGAAGCTTTCTTT. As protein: CASSEGTNTEAFF. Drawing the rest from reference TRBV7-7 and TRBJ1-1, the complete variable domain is GAGVSQSPRYKVTKRGQDVTLRCDPISSHATLYWYQQALGQGPEFLTYFNYEAQPDKSGLPSDRFSAERPEGSISTLTIQRTEQRDSAMYRCASSEGTNTEAFFGQGTRLTVV.